The clone carrying this T cell receptor (beta chain) was recorded at least ten times. A second about 6 to 12 cycle PCR used barcoded and J-beta primers. Every molecule of cDNA carried a tag from a template-switch adaptor with 12 random nucleotides. MiXCR was run by TCRdb on the 5' RACE reads, yielding one entry per CDR3 protein. The sample has 500,000 to 700,000 distinct CDR3 sequences, 25% to 30% seen once; the top ten hold approximately 15%. This record belongs to a study of blood T cells in healthy people across ages. CDR3 length: 13 residues. V lost 4 bases and J lost 2, with 11 bases in between. CDR1 is SQVTM, CDR2 ANQGSEA, per germline.

Sequencing input: blood. The rearrangement uses TRBV29-1 and TRBJ1-2; D is perhaps TRBD1 (5 bases). This clonotype was obtained from a woman of 80 years or more in good health. The CDR3 loop reads CSVGGTGNYGYTF. The DNA for the CDR3 is TGCAGCGTTGGAGGGACCGGGAACTATGGCTACACCTTC. Full variable domain (missing parts from reference TRBV29-1 and TRBJ1-2): SAVISQKPSRDICQRGTSLTIQCQVDSQVTMMFWYRQQPGQSLTLIATANQGSEATYESGFVIDKFPISRPNLTFSTLTVSNMSPEDSSIYLCSVGGTGNYGYTFGSGTRLTVV.